A single sample gave rise to the 17 T cell receptor beta chains below, sequenced in a study of T cells of healthy individuals (dated by TCRdb to between 2018 and 2020). Libraries were prepared through 5' RACE. Data came from an Illumina MiSeq. The public reads were run again by TCRdb, first through fastp at Q25 and then through MiXCR, and only productive beta chains were kept. Rows are combined by CDR3 protein, so each entry shows the most common genes and DNA. This sample lists about 96,000 distinct CDR3 sequences; 15% to 20% were detected once. Under 7.5% of the sample goes to the ten largest clones. All receptors come from a human donor in good health.

J is TRBJ2-5 and V is TRBV5-1; TRBD1 is a possible D gene (5 bases). Germline CDR1 SGHRS, CDR2 YFSETQ. V lost 6 bases to trimming and J lost 4 bases, with 13 bases between them. There are 13 residues in the CDR3. CDR3 sequence (DNA): TGCGCCAGCACGGTGGGGCTGGGAGAGACCCAGTACTTC. Its protein product is CASTVGLGETQYF.

This clonotype was recorded many times. The V and J genes are TRBV24-1 and TRBJ2-3; the match to TRBD1 covers 7 bases. V was pared by 1 base and J by 5 bases, with 8 bases of the junction left unmatched. Germline CDR1 reads KGHDR; CDR2 reads SFDVKD. This CDR3 spans 16 amino acids. Here the CDR3 reads CATSDFGTGVQDTQYF. CDR3 coding DNA: TGTGCCACCAGTGATTTTGGCACAGGGGTACAAGATACGCAGTATTTT.

In its sample, this clonotype was seen many times. The CDR3 DNA is TGTGCCAGCAGTCCCCTTAGGAGCACAGATACGCAGTATTTT. Protein sequence: CASSPLRSTDTQYF. The chain recombines TRBV27 with TRBJ2-3; D ambiguous. This CDR3 spans 14 amino acids. With 5 bases removed from V and 0 bases from J, the gap between germline ends came to 9 bases. Germline V gene lookup returns CDR1 MNHEY and CDR2 SMNVEV (reference sequence).

The V gene is TRBV20-1, the J gene TRBJ1-3; 12 positions agree with TRBD1. The J segment lost 10 bases and the V segment lost 4 bases, leaving 11 bases of the junction unmatched. Germline V gives CDR1 DFQATT, CDR2 SNEGSKA (reference sequence). CDR3 length equals 15 residues. The CDR3 sequence: CSATYRDRGRGTIYF. The DNA of the CDR3 is TGCAGTGCTACGTACAGGGACAGGGGGCGAGGAACCATATATTTT.

About this clonotype: Because it lacks the conserved phenylalanine or tryptophan at the end, this CDR3 is likely a read error. The chain has TRBV7-8 and TRBJ2-7; 8 nucleotides match TRBD1. The CDR3 is 15 residues long. The germline CDR1 and CDR2 sequences are SGHVS and FQNEAQ. V lost 2 bases, J lost 2 bases, and 5 bases stayed unmatched. The CDR3 DNA is TGTGCCAGCAGCTTATGGCGGGACAGGACCTACGAGCAGTACCTC. Encoded protein: CASSLWRDRTYEQYL.

This clonotype has a count of ten or more. The genes are TRBV7-3 and TRBJ1-6, with D unclear. Germline V gene sequence: CDR1 SGHTA, CDR2 FQGTGA. V lost 0 bases to trimming and J lost 9 bases, with 6 bases between them. This CDR3 comprises 13 residues. CDR3 DNA: TGTGCCAGCAGCTTAACGTGGAGTTCACCCCTCCACTTT. As protein: CASSLTWSSPLHF.

The table lists this clonotype with a few counts. This sequence joins TRBV6-6 and TRBJ1-1; D uncertain. Germline values: CDR1 MNHNY, CDR2 SVGAGI (reference sequence). This CDR3 has 21 amino acids. V dropped 0 bases and J dropped 0 bases, with 26 bases sitting between them. The CDR3 DNA reads as TGTGCCAGCAGTTACTCTCGGTTTGGGCAGCTGACGATTCAGCTGAACACTGAAGCTTTCTTT. This encodes CASSYSRFGQLTIQLNTEAFF.

This clonotype was picked up a small number of times. The chain links TRBV7-3 to TRBJ2-3, with TRBD2 as a possible D gene (5 bases). This CDR3 is 13 amino acids long. Looked up from germline, CDR1 is SGHTA and CDR2 is FQGTGA. V was cut by 7 bases and J by 1 base, with 9 bases left in between. CDR3 sequence: CASMKGGTDTQYF. DNA for the CDR3: TGTGCCAGCATGAAGGGAGGCACAGATACGCAGTATTTT.

There are a few counts of this clonotype. CDR3 sequence (DNA): TGTGCCAGCTACGGACTAGCGGGGGGAATTTACGAGCAGTACTTC. Protein sequence: CASYGLAGGIYEQYF. The chain employs TRBV2 and TRBJ2-7; 14 bases fit TRBD2. Per germline, CDR1 SNHLY and CDR2 FYNNEI. The CDR3 is made up of 15 amino acids. V lost 8 bases and J lost 4; bases outside the gene matches: 7.

This clonotype has ten or more counts. The chain is built from TRBV7-9 and TRBJ1-5; no clear D. Trimming took off 0 bases at V and 2 bases at J, with 8 bases between the two ends. CDR1 and CDR2 (germline): SEHNR, FQNEAQ (reference sequence). The CDR3 is 15 amino acids. CDR3 DNA: TGTGCCAGCAGCTTAGCAGGCGGGGGCAATCAGCCCCAGCATTTT. As protein: CASSLAGGGNQPQHF.

This clonotype has ten or more counts. The chain is built from TRBV13 and TRBJ2-3; D gene unclear. This CDR3 spans 11 amino acids. Germline V gene sequence: CDR1 PRHDT, CDR2 FYEKMQ (reference sequence). The V gene lost 7 bases and the J gene lost 3 bases, with 5 bases spanning the gap. For the CDR3, the DNA is TGTGCCAGCATGCGGACAGATACGCAGTATTTT. It specifies CASMRTDTQYF.

This clonotype showed up many times. As DNA, the CDR3 is TGCGCCAGCAGCTTGGTCAGGGGAGGGGATACGCAGTATTTT. Translating it yields CASSLVRGGDTQYF. This chain connects TRBV5-1 to TRBJ2-3, with D possibly being TRBD2 (7 bases). The CDR3 totals 14 residues. V gave up 0 bases and J gave up 6 bases, with 11 bases separating them. The germline CDR1 and CDR2 sequences are SGHRS and YFSETQ. Looking up the rest from reference TRBV5-1 and TRBJ2-3 gives the full variable domain: KAGVTQTPRYLIKTRGQQVTLSCSPISGHRSVSWYQQTPGQGLQFLFEYFSETQRNKGNFPGRFSGRQFSNSRSEMNVSTLELGDSALYLCASSLVRGGDTQYFGPGTRLTVL.

This clonotype was detected only a few times. The rearrangement links TRBV4-1 to TRBJ2-7; D tentatively fits TRBD1 or TRBD2 (5 bases each). The CDR3 is made up of 18 amino acids. Looked up from germline, CDR1 is MGHRA and CDR2 is YSYEKL. The V gene lost 0 bases and the J gene lost 0 bases, with 18 bases spanning the gap. CDR3 sequence (DNA): TGCGCCAGCAGCCAAGATCTCTCGAGGGGCCCCAGCTCCTACGAGCAGTACTTC. Encoded protein: CASSQDLSRGPSSYEQYF.

This chain joins TRBV7-2 and TRBJ1-2, with D perhaps matching TRBD1 (5 bases). The V end was cut by 1 base, the J end by 8 bases, with 14 bases between. The CDR3 loop spans 14 amino acids. The germline CDR1 and CDR2 sequences are SGHTA and FQGNSA. The CDR3 DNA is TGTGCCAGCAGCTTAGTGCCCCAGGGTGGAGGCTACACCTTC. It is translated as CASSLVPQGGGYTF.

At least ten counts were recorded for this clonotype. This chain links TRBV28 with TRBJ2-3, with D unclear. Germline V gene data show CDR1 as MDHEN and CDR2 as SYDVKM. The CDR3 runs 11 residues. The V gene lost 6 bases and the J gene lost 8 bases, with 9 bases spanning the gap. The chain's CDR3 is CASSGGGTQYF. CDR3 nucleotide sequence: TGTGCCAGCAGCGGTGGTGGTACGCAGTATTTT.

A note on this clonotype: Mismatch with germline at one junction end may stem from a read error. CDR3 region: CASSLTQTNTEALF. The CDR3, as DNA: TGTGCCAGCAGTTTAACGCAGACGAACACTGAAGCTCTCTTT. This chain links TRBV27 with TRBJ1-1; no clear D. This CDR3 spans 14 amino acids. Per germline, CDR1 MNHEY and CDR2 SMNVEV (reference sequence).

Ten or more counts support this clonotype. This CDR3 reads CASSLNYGTYEQYF. DNA of the CDR3: TGTGCCAGCAGTTTAAACTACGGGACCTACGAGCAGTACTTC. The chain recombines TRBV27 with TRBJ2-7; perhaps TRBD2 as D (5 bases). Germline lookup yields CDR1 MNHEY and CDR2 SMNVEV (reference sequence). The V gene lost 2 bases and the J gene lost 2 bases, with 10 bases spanning the gap. The CDR3 runs 14 residues.